This T cell receptor beta chain emerged from a study of T cells expressing NK-cell markers. Whole-study context: Within the sequenced cohort of eight donors, seven exhibited HCMV seropositivity and one was seronegative.

TCRdb reprocessed the 5' RACE reads and reports one entry per CDR3 protein, with no DNA. Here the sample table reports about 460,000 distinct CDR3 sequences. The sequence came from a woman in her 50s in good health. Sequencing was done on a sample of blood T cells: a sorted CD56 or NKG2C T cell subset, CD4+ or CD8+ T cells, or bulk PBMC T cells (not recorded which).

CDR3 region: CATSTGVPNQPQHF. The chain joins TRBV5-1 to TRBJ1-5; the TCRdb D gene call, TRBD1, has no DNA to confirm it. This CDR3 has 14 amino acids. Per the germline V gene, CDR1 is SGHRS and CDR2 is YFSETQ. Full variable domain (missing parts from reference TRBV5-1 and TRBJ1-5): KAGVTQTPRYLIKTRGQQVTLSCSPISGHRSVSWYQQTPGQGLQFLFEYFSETQRNKGNFPGRFSGRQFSNSRSEMNVSTLELGDSALYLCATSTGVPNQPQHFGDGTRLSIL.